The clone carrying this TCR beta chain was found a few times. Germline V gene sequence: CDR1 MNHEY, CDR2 SMNVEV (reference sequence). The V end lost 4 bases, the J end lost 2 bases, and 8 bases lay between the germline ends. CDR3 length: 13 residues. The source of the sample is a study of radiation and T cells in renal cell carcinoma. Some clones are missing from TCRdb's copy, which holds only in-frame ones; the method was immunoSEQ multiplex PCR. The sample has about 120,000 clones, 80% to 90% seen once; the top ten hold under 2.5%. Stated time point: blood 2 weeks post-SBRT. Described treatment: 15 Gy SBRT to primary tumor, nephrectomy 4 weeks later.

The source is a woman aged 55-70 years with renal cell carcinoma. This chain joins TRBV27 and TRBJ1-2; D may be TRBD1 (5 bases). The source was blood, collected from a patient whose treatment included radiotherapy and nephrectomy. The CDR3 loop reads CASSSRGNYGYTF. As DNA, the CDR3 is TGTGCCAGCAGTTCAAGGGGCAACTATGGCTACACCTTC.